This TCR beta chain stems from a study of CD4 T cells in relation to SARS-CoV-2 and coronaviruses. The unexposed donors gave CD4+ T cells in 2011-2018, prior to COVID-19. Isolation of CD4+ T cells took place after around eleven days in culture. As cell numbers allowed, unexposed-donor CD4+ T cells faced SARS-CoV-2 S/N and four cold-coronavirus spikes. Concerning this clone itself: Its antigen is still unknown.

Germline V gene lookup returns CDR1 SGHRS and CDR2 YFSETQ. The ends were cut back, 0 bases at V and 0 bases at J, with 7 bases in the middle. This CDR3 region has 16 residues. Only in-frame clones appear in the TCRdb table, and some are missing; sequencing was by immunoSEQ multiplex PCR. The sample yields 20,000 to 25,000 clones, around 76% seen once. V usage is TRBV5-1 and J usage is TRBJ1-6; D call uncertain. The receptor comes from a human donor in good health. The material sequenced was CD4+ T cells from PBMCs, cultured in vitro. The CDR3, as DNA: TGCGCCAGCAGCTTGGACGTATTCTCCTATAATTCACCCCTCCACTTT. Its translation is CASSLDVFSYNSPLHF.